The 10 T cell receptor beta chains reported below all come from one sample, sequenced in a study of human T cells and chemical hapten exposure. TCRdb reprocessed the RACE reads via MiXCR and lists one record per CDR3 protein. This sample has roughly 150,000 distinct CDR3 sequences, with around a quarter found just once. This sample's time point: patch test 3, about 24 weeks after DPC sensitization. Treatment denoted: therapeutic diphenylcyclopropenone sensitization with weekly scalp DPC. The source was whole blood, collected in connection with sensitization to the hapten diphenylcyclopropenone (DPC). These receptors came from a woman between 18 and 29 years old with alopecia areata. Some clones in this sample may be carry-over from other donors' samples.

This clonotype has only a few counts. This chain connects TRBV29-1 to TRBJ2-1; TRBD2 matches 7 bases. V lost 4 bases and J lost 8; bases outside the gene matches: 14. Germline V gene lookup returns CDR1 SQVTM and CDR2 ANQGSEA. The CDR3 is 15 residues long. The CDR3 loop is CSVGRTGGTGHEQFF. The CDR3 nucleotides are TGCAGCGTTGGAAGAACGGGAGGAACGGGACATGAGCAGTTCTTC.

The chain carries TRBV5-1 and TRBJ1-5; no definite D call. CDR1 is SGHRS and CDR2 is YFSETQ in the germline V gene. The V and J ends lost 1 base and 4 bases respectively, with 15 bases between them. The CDR3 runs 16 residues. CDR3 loop: CASSLYPVAENQPQHF. The CDR3 DNA follows: TGCGCCAGCAGCTTGTACCCGGTGGCCGAGAATCAGCCCCAGCATTTT.

The table lists this clonotype with a few counts. The chain has TRBV10-2 and TRBJ1-2; D ambiguous. CDR3 size: 11 residues. V lost 3 bases and J lost 5, with 4 bases in between. CDR1 is WSHSY and CDR2 is SAAADI in the germline V gene. CDR3 residues: CASSDEYGYTF. Written as DNA, the CDR3 is TGCGCCAGCAGTGATGAGTATGGCTACACCTTC.

V gene TRBV7-2 combines with J gene TRBJ1-3; D remains ambiguous. Per germline, CDR1 SGHTA and CDR2 FQGNSA. The CDR3 runs to 17 residues. Trimming took off 6 bases at V and 2 bases at J, with 20 bases between the two ends. CDR3 residues: CASSSQRAGIAGNTIYF. CDR3 coding DNA: TGTGCCAGCAGTTCACAGCGGGCGGGGATCGCTGGAAACACCATATATTTT.

This clonotype was observed a handful of times. The rearrangement joins TRBV6-6 to TRBJ1-3, with no clear D. The CDR3 has 16 amino acids. Between the trimmed V and J ends, which lost 3 bases and 7 bases, there was a span of 19 bases. Germline V CDR1 and CDR2: MNHNY, SVGAGI (reference sequence). The CDR3 is CASSYGAFTSRNTIYF. In DNA, the CDR3 is TGTGCCAGCAGTTATGGAGCTTTCACCTCCCGGAACACCATATATTTT.

The gene calls are TRBV5-1 and TRBJ1-2, with D maybe TRBD1 (5 bases). This CDR3 is built from 15 residues. Germline V CDR1 and CDR2: SGHRS, YFSETQ. V lost 4 bases and J 0 bases, leaving 13 bases between the germline ends. This CDR3 reads CASSLGTIPNYGYTF. The CDR3 DNA follows: TGCGCCAGCAGCCTAGGGACGATACCTAACTATGGCTACACCTTC.

Concerning this clonotype: This may be a read error: a much more frequent sequence differs by one nucleotide. V usage is TRBV7-9 and J usage is TRBJ1-1; 10 bases map to TRBD1. Losses at the gene ends were 4 bases for V and 6 bases for J; bases not matched to a gene: 2. The CDR3 has 13 amino acids. The germline CDR1 and CDR2 sequences are SEHNR and FQNEAQ (reference sequence). CDR3 protein: CASSSTGGSEAFF. CDR3 sequence (DNA): TGTGCCAGCAGCTCGACAGGGGGCTCTGAAGCTTTCTTT. The variable domain in full, completed from reference TRBV7-9 and TRBJ1-1, reads DTGVSQNPRHKITKRGQNVTFRCDPISEHNRLYWYRQTLGQGPEFLTYFQNEAQLEKSRLLSDRFSAERPKGSFSTLEIQRTEQGDSAMYLCASSSTGGSEAFFGQGTRLTVV.

This clonotype was seen once. The chain carries TRBV20-1 and TRBJ2-3; 7 bases line up with TRBD2. The V gene end was trimmed by 3 bases and the J gene end by 4 bases; junction bases not matched to a gene: 7. The CDR3 is 14 residues long. Germline values: CDR1 DFQATT, CDR2 SNEGSKA (reference sequence). The CDR3: CSASPGRGADTQYF. The CDR3, as DNA: TGCAGTGCTAGTCCCGGACGGGGGGCAGATACGCAGTATTTT.

The V gene is TRBV9, the J gene TRBJ2-1; TRBD2 aligns across 8 bases. The CDR3 sequence is 15 residues long. Germline V gives CDR1 SGDLS, CDR2 YYNGEE. V lost 2 bases and J lost 6; bases outside the gene matches: 7. The CDR3 loop reads CASSVAGGRGNEQFF. The CDR3 DNA follows: TGTGCCAGCAGCGTCGCGGGGGGACGGGGCAATGAGCAGTTCTTC. Looking up the rest from reference TRBV9 and TRBJ2-1 gives the full variable domain: DSGVTQTPKHLITATGQRVTLRCSPRSGDLSVYWYQQSLDQGLQFLIQYYNGEERAKGNILERFSAQQFPDLHSELNLSSLELGDSALYFCASSVAGGRGNEQFFGPGTRLTVL.

The chain recombines TRBV9 with TRBJ1-4, with a tentative D call TRBD1 (5 bases). V dropped 2 bases and J dropped 4 bases, with 9 bases sitting between them. This CDR3 has 14 residues. Germline V gene lookup returns CDR1 SGDLS and CDR2 YYNGEE. CDR3 sequence: CASSVSGINEKLFF. DNA of the CDR3: TGTGCCAGCAGCGTGTCAGGGATTAATGAAAAACTGTTTTTT.